This T cell receptor beta chain was retrieved from a study of beta chain features in type 1 diabetes. Study-level points and caveats: Shorter TCRB CDR3s, moderately but significantly so, were found in Type 1 diabetes patients in all four CD4+ subsets.

Germline V gives CDR1 LGHNA, CDR2 YNFKEQ. The CDR3 sequence is 17 residues long. With 0 bases removed from V and 2 bases from J, the gap between germline ends came to 14 bases. The entirety of the isolated RNA underwent reverse transcription, so expressed TCRB transcripts were sequenced. The table came from immunoSEQ multiplex PCR; TCRdb's copy has only in-frame clones and leaves some out. Among some 700,000 clones listed, around 15% were seen once. This clone has more than one count but fewer than ten. Antigen unknown. Sequencing used naive CD4+ T cells from blood. This clonotype was obtained from a young man with type 1 diabetes. The chain employs TRBV4-2 and TRBJ2-1; possibly TRBD2 for D (6 bases). CDR3 amino acids: CASSQEGRGRTYNEQFF. CDR3 DNA sequence: TGTGCCAGCAGCCAAGAAGGCCGGGGGAGGACCTACAATGAGCAGTTCTTC.